The entry below describes one TCR beta chain. The antigen is undetermined. The record originates from a study of shared clonotypes between healthy human individuals. Libraries were prepared by immunoSEQ multiplex PCR; TCRdb keeps only in-frame clonotypes and omits some of them. The data show more than 400,000 clones, almost 80% seen once. This CDR3 has 15 residues. The V end was cut by 0 bases, the J end by 0 bases, with 10 bases between. Germline-derived CDR1 and CDR2 are SGHDT and YYEEEE. Findings of the study overall: Specimens sampled were limited to blood, with tissue repertoires likely differing.

Sequencing was performed on PBMCs. This clonotype originated in a woman aged 40 to 55 in good health. Some clones in this sample may be carry-over from other donors' samples. The chain links TRBV5-6 to TRBJ2-7; weak D call: TRBD1 (6 bases). The CDR3 coding sequence is TGTGCCAGCAGCTTGGCAGGGGCCTCCTCCTACGAGCAGTACTTC. Encoded protein: CASSLAGASSYEQYF.